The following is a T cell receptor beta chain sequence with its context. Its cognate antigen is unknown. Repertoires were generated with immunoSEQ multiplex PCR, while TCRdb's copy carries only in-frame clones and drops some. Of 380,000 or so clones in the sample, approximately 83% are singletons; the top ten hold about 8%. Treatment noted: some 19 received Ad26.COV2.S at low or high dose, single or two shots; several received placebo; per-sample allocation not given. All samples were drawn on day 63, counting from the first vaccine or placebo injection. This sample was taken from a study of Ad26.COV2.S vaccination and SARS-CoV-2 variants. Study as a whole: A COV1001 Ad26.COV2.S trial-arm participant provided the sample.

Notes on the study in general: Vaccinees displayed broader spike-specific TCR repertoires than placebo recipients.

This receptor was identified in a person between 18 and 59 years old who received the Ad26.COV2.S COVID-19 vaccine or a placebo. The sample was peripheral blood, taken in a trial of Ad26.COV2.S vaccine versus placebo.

CDR3 nucleotide sequence: TGCGCCAGCAGCTTGGCCCCCTTTGGTAGCGGGGGTTCTACAGATACGCAGTATTTT. Translating it yields CASSLAPFGSGGSTDTQYF. The rearrangement joins TRBV5-1 to TRBJ2-3; 9 bases are a match to TRBD2. V was pared by 0 bases and J by 3 bases, with 14 bases of the junction left unmatched. CDR3 length equals 19 residues. Germline CDR1 SGHRS, CDR2 YFSETQ.